The rows below give T cell receptor beta chains drawn from one sample of a study of T cell responses to AZD1222 COVID-19 vaccine. Sequencing was performed with immunoSEQ multiplex PCR; in TCRdb, only in-frame clones are kept and a portion is missing. The table includes 160,000 or so clones, 92% detected once. The sample consisted of peripheral blood, taken on day 0 of MenACWY control vaccination. These receptors came from an adult in good health. CDR3s include the opening cysteine and the closing phenylalanine or tryptophan. The D gene is left open where the match is weak. For some rows the clone size is stated as once, few or many, or as a class when expanded; others skip it.

clone_size d_call j_call v_call cdr3_aa cdr3_nt
- - TRBJ1-1 TRBV6-6 CASNLLGGMNTEAFF TGTGCCAGCAACCTTTTGGGGGGGATGAACACTGAAGCTTTCTTT
- - TRBJ1-4 TRBV11-3 CASSFGVRTNEKLFF TGTGCCAGCAGCTTCGGGGTGCGAACTAATGAAAAACTGTTTTTT
- - TRBJ1-5 TRBV19 CASSPGGQPQHF TGTGCCAGTAGTCCAGGAGGGCAGCCCCAGCATTTT
- - TRBJ2-7 TRBV28 CASNWGTLGYEQYF TGTGCCAGCAACTGGGGCACCTTGGGCTACGAGCAGTACTTC
once TRBD2 TRBJ2-3 TRBV19 CASSGSGRWNTQYF TGTGCCAGTAGTGGCAGCGGGAGGTGGAATACGCAGTATTTT
- - TRBJ2-7 TRBV28 CASSSPTGASGYEQYF TGTGCCAGCAGCTCCCCCACCGGGGCGTCGGGCTACGAGCAGTACTTC
- - TRBJ2-1 TRBV6-2/TRBV6-3 CASSYRGGYNEQFF TGTGCCAGCAGTTACAGGGGGGGGTACAATGAGCAGTTCTTC
- TRBD2 TRBJ2-3 TRBV5-4 CASSPGLARITDTQYF TGTGCCAGCAGCCCGGGACTAGCGAGAATCACAGATACGCAGTATTTT
- - TRBJ1-2 TRBV6-5 CASIVDRWRGYTF TGTGCCAGCATCGTAGACAGGTGGAGGGGCTACACCTTC
- - TRBJ1-1 TRBV20-1 CSASRYTEAFF TGCAGTGCTAGTCGATACACTGAAGCTTTCTTT